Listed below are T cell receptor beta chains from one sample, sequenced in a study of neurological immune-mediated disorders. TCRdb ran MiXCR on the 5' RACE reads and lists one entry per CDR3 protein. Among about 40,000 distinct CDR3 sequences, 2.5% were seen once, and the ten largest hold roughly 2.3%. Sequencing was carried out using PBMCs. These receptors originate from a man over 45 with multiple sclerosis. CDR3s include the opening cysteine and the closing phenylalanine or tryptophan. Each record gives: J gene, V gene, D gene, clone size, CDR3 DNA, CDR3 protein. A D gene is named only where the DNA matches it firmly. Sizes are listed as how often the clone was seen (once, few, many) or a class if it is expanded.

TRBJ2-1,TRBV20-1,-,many,TGCAGTGCTAACGGATTGTTAGCATACAATGAGCAGTTCTTC,CSANGLLAYNEQFF
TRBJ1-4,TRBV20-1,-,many,TGCAGTGCTAGAGACCCGTTCGGGGATGATGAAAAACTGTTTTTT,CSARDPFGDDEKLFF
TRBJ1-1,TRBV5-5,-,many,TGTGCCAGCAGCTTGGCCTTCTGGCCAAACACTGAAGCTTTCTTT,CASSLAFWPNTEAFF
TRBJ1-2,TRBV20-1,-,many,TGCAGTGCCCCCAACGAGAACAGTCCCTATGGCTACACCTTC,CSAPNENSPYGYTF
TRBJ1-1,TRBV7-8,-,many,TGTGCCAGCACGCGTGGGGGGGGTGAGACTGAAGCTTTCTTT,CASTRGGGETEAFF
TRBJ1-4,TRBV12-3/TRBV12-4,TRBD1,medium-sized,TGTGCCAGCAGTTCCCAACAGGGGTCTAATGAAAAACTGTTTTTT,CASSSQQGSNEKLFF
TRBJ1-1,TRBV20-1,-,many,TGCAGTGCAGGGGACCTCAATCGACAGGCCACTGAAGCTTTCTTT,CSAGDLNRQATEAFF
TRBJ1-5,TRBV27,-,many,TGTGCCAGCAGCCTACAGGGAAACGGCAATCAGCCCCAGCATTTT,CASSLQGNGNQPQHF
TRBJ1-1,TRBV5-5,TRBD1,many,TGTGCCAGCAGAACAGGGGGCATAAACACTGAAGCTTTCTTT,CASRTGGINTEAFF
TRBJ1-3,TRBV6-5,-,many,TGTGCCAGCAGTTACGGACCGAGAAACACCATATATTTT,CASSYGPRNTIYF
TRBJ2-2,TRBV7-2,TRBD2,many,TGTGCCAGCAGCAAAACCGGGACTATGAACACCGGGGAGCTGTTTTTT,CASSKTGTMNTGELFF